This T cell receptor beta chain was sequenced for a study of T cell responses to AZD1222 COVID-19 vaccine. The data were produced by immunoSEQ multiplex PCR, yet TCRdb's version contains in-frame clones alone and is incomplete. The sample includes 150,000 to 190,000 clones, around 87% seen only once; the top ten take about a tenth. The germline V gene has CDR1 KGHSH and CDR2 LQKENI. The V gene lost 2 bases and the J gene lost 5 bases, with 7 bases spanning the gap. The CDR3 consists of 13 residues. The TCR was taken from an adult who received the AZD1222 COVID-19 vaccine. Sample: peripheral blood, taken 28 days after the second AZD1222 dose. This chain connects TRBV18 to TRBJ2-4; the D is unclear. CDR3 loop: CASSPTQENIQYF. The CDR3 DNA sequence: TGTGCCAGCTCACCAACCCAGGAAAACATTCAGTACTTC.